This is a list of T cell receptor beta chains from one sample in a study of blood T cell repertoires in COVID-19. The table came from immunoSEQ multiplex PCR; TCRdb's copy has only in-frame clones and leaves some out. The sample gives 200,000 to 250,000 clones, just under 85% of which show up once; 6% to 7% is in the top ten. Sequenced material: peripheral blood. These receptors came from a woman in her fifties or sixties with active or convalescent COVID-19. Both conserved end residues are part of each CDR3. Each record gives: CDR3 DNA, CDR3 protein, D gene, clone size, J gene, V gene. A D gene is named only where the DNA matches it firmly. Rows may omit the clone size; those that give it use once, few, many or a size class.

DNA: TGTGCCACCAGTGATTCCGGTGAAGGAAACACCATATATTTT; CDR3: CATSDSGEGNTIYF; D: -; size: -; J: TRBJ1-3; V: TRBV24-1
DNA: TGCGCCAGCAGCCAAGGGCAGGGGGCCTTAGAGACCCAGTACTTC; CDR3: CASSQGQGALETQYF; D: TRBD1; size: -; J: TRBJ2-5; V: TRBV4-1
DNA: TGTGCCAGCAGTCCGGGACAGGGGGTTTCACCCCTCCACTTT; CDR3: CASSPGQGVSPLHF; D: TRBD1; size: few; J: TRBJ1-6; V: TRBV6-5
DNA: TGTGCCAGCAGCTTAGGGCCCGCGGGAGGGCCGAGCTCCTACAATGAGCAGTTCTTC; CDR3: CASSLGPAGGPSSYNEQFF; D: TRBD2; size: few; J: TRBJ2-1; V: TRBV11-2
DNA: TGTGCCAGCAGCTTAATTGTAGGCGGCAATGAGCAGTTCTTC; CDR3: CASSLIVGGNEQFF; D: -; size: -; J: TRBJ2-1; V: TRBV7-3
DNA: TGTGCCTGGAGTGACGGGAACTACAATGAGCAGTTCTTC; CDR3: CAWSDGNYNEQFF; D: -; size: -; J: TRBJ2-1; V: TRBV30
DNA: TGTGCCAGCAGCCGAGGCCCCTTTTGGGAACTGTTTTTT; CDR3: CASSRGPFWELFF; D: -; size: -; J: TRBJ1-4; V: TRBV14
DNA: TGTGCCAGCAGCATCAGGACTAGCGGGGATAACACAGATACGCAGTATTTT; CDR3: CASSIRTSGDNTDTQYF; D: TRBD2; size: -; J: TRBJ2-3; V: TRBV5-5
DNA: TGTGCCACCAGTGATTTAGGGGACAGGGGTGGGACAGATACGCAGTATTTT; CDR3: CATSDLGDRGGTDTQYF; D: TRBD1; size: -; J: TRBJ2-3; V: TRBV24-1
DNA: TGTGCCAGCAGCCATATCGGGGGGAAATTCTACAATGAGCAGTTCTTC; CDR3: CASSHIGGKFYNEQFF; D: TRBD2; size: few; J: TRBJ2-1; V: TRBV3-1/TRBV3-2
DNA: TGTGCCACCAGCGAAGAGCCGACAGGGGTTTTCTTC; CDR3: CATSEEPTGVFF; D: TRBD1; size: -; J: TRBJ1-2; V: TRBV15
DNA: TGTGCCAGTAGACTAGCGGGAGAGGAAAGAGAGACCCAGTACTTC; CDR3: CASRLAGEERETQYF; D: TRBD2; size: once; J: TRBJ2-5; V: TRBV6-7
DNA: TGTGCCAGCAGTGAACTCCAGGGGGCGGGGGGGGCACCCCTCCACTTT; CDR3: CASSELQGAGGAPLHF; D: TRBD1; size: -; J: TRBJ1-6; V: TRBV6-1
DNA: TGTGCCAGCAGTTTGGGTAGCGACACTGAAGCTTTCTTT; CDR3: CASSLGSDTEAFF; D: -; size: -; J: TRBJ1-1; V: TRBV28